The T cell receptor (beta chain) described here comes from a study of technical replicates of blood from a few donors (dated by TCRdb to the late 2010s). The method behind the library was the immunoSEQ multiplex PCR assay. TCRdb stores this immuneACCESS table with in-frame sequences only. Part of the clones is absent; in the studies checked, under half of the shortfall reflects unresolved V genes, and no reason is known for the rest. The sample table contains approximately 97,000 clones; only one count was recorded for 85% to 95% of them. The top ten clonotypes cover roughly 0.3% of the sample. A note on this clone: No antigen is known for it. Base quality data are lacking; no much larger clone is found one base away.

Spanning cysteine to phenylalanine, the CDR3 consists of 16 amino acids. Only the CDR3 DNA is retained, 48 bases long and in frame from the first base. After removal of 2 bases from V and 3 bases from J, the junction retains 7 bases not matched to a gene. Sequences MNHEY (CDR1) and SMNVEV (CDR2) are obtained from the germline V gene (reference sequence). The chain joins TRBV27 to TRBJ2-7; 10 central bases correspond to TRBD2. This TCR was sampled from a human donor in good health. Input material: T cells isolated from PBMCs. The encoded CDR3 is CASSLKSGLARYEQYF. The base sequence is TGTGCCAGCAGTTTAAAGTCGGGACTAGCGCGCTACGAGCAGTACTTC.